This T cell receptor beta chain was found in a study of blood T cell repertoires in COVID-19. Overall study: Donors in the United States, Italy and Spain gave samples during acute or convalescent COVID-19. In each case, the material was cDNA or gDNA derived from T cells, B-cell-depleted T cells, or PBMCs.

Per the authors' pipeline: Amplification of reference gene primers was used by the study to estimate nucleated cell counts. Clones were sequenced by immunoSEQ multiplex PCR, and TCRdb holds only the in-frame ones, with some missing. V and J calls and clone size follow that table, whereas D and trimming were derived from the DNA. The sample records 140,000 to 150,000 clones, under 90% being singletons. The source material was peripheral blood. This TCR was recovered from a human donor in a cohort sampled during active COVID-19.

CDR3 sequence (DNA): TGTGCCAGCAGCTTAGAAGCGGGGGGGCCCACCGGGGAGCTGTTTTTT. It yields the protein CASSLEAGGPTGELFF. The rearrangement uses TRBV13 and TRBJ2-2, with 10 bases fitting TRBD2. V dropped 1 base and J dropped 4; count of bases not matched to a gene: 3. Germline CDR1 PRHDT, CDR2 FYEKMQ (reference sequence). The CDR3 covers 16 residues.